The 3 T cell receptor beta chains below were found in one sample sequenced in a study of T-cell memory formation after mild COVID-19 (dated by TCRdb to about 2021). Library preparation used 5' RACE. These reads were obtained on an Illumina NovaSeq 6000. TCRdb trimmed the raw reads at Q25, called clones with MiXCR and kept productive beta chains. Each CDR3 protein gets just one entry, which takes the most common genes and DNA from the rows behind it. This sample gives 140,000 to 150,000 distinct CDR3 sequences in total; almost 25% of them show up just once. In total, the top ten clones hold around 22% of the sample. The sequencing sample was made of PBMCs or a T cell subset sorted from them (not recorded which). The receptors originated from an adult woman who had mild COVID-19 (a few samples of this study predate the infection). The sample titles of this study are shuffled in the database, so cell type and time point are left out; the donor was told from shared clones.

The rearrangement joins TRBV5-4 to TRBJ2-2, with D tentatively TRBD1 (5 bases). Germline V gene data show CDR1 as SGHNT and CDR2 as YYREEE (reference sequence). Trimming pared 0 bases from V and 4 bases from J, leaving 13 bases between. The CDR3 loop spans 16 amino acids. Here the CDR3 DNA reads TGTGCCAGCAGCTTGGCAGGGCAGGCCTCCACCGGGGAGCTGTTTTTT. Protein: CASSLAGQASTGELFF.

Remarks on this clonotype: One end of the junction varies from germline; a read error may be responsible. The gene calls are TRBV23-1 and TRBJ2-3, with D perhaps matching TRBD1 (6 bases). TRBV23-1 is assigned to the ORF class and has an uncertain function. There are 10 residues in the CDR3. The CDR3 loop reads CADPRTGLGF. The CDR3 DNA reads as TGCGCCGACCCGAGAACAGGGCTAGGGTTT.

This CDR3 is CASSEAHLASYEQYF. The CDR3 coding sequence is TGTGCCAGCAGTGAAGCGCATCTAGCTTCATACGAGCAGTACTTC. The chain has TRBV2 and TRBJ2-7, with D possibly matching TRBD2 (5 bases). CDR1 is SNHLY and CDR2 is FYNNEI in the germline V gene. The CDR3 spans 15 residues. The V end lost 0 bases, the J end lost 4 bases, and 13 bases lay between the germline ends.